Listed here are 25 T cell receptor beta chains from one sample, sequenced in a study of blood T cell repertoires in COVID-19. TCRdb's copy holds only in-frame clones and misses some; the assay was immunoSEQ multiplex PCR. Among roughly 140,000 clones, about four fifths were seen once, and the ten largest hold about 5.8%. Sequencing was performed on peripheral blood. The origin of the receptors is a human donor in a cohort sampled during active COVID-19.

The V and J genes are TRBV18 and TRBJ1-6; TRBD1 agrees at 10 bases. The V gene end was trimmed by 0 bases and the J gene end by 9 bases; junction bases not matched to a gene: 2. Germline V gene lookup returns CDR1 KGHSH and CDR2 LQKENI. CDR3 size: 15 residues. The CDR3 spells CASSPPGQGSSPLHF. The DNA of the CDR3 is TGTGCCAGCTCACCACCGGGACAGGGGAGTTCACCCCTCCACTTT.

The chain combines TRBV7-9 with TRBJ2-1; 11 positions match TRBD2. J was trimmed by 15 bases and V by 1 base; bases with no gene match: 8. The CDR3 is 14 residues long. Germline V gene lookup returns CDR1 SEHNR and CDR2 FQNEAQ (reference sequence). Here the CDR3 reads CASSLEVAGGPRFF. The CDR3 DNA sequence: TGTGCCAGCAGCTTAGAGGTAGCGGGGGGGCCGCGGTTCTTC.

This chain uses TRBV19 with TRBJ1-2, with 9 bases matching TRBD1. The germline CDR1 and CDR2 sequences are LNHDA and SQIVND (reference sequence). The CDR3 is made up of 15 amino acids. Losses at the gene ends were 0 bases for V and 4 bases for J; bases not matched to a gene: 3. The CDR3 coding sequence is TGTGCCAGTAGTATAGAAGGGACAGGGATCTATGGCTACACCTTC. Amino acid sequence: CASSIEGTGIYGYTF.

CDR3 in DNA: TGTGCCAGCAGCCAGGGGTCGCCCACAGATACGCAGTATTTT. Residues: CASSQGSPTDTQYF. V usage is TRBV11-3 and J usage is TRBJ2-3; D perhaps matches TRBD1 (6 bases). The CDR3 consists of 14 residues. CDR1 is SGHNT, CDR2 YENEEA, per germline. Trimming took off 5 bases at V and 2 bases at J, with 11 bases between the two ends.

The chain employs TRBV6-2 or TRBV6-3 and TRBJ2-6; D unresolved. The V end was cut by 3 bases, the J end by 4 bases, with 10 bases between. The CDR3 consists of 15 residues. The V gene's germline CDR1 is MNHEY and CDR2 SVGEGT. DNA of the CDR3: TGTGCCAGCAGTTATTACGGTGCGGGGGCCAACGTCCTGACTTTC. Its translation is CASSYYGAGANVLTF.

About this clone: A junction end diverges from the germline sequence, so it may reflect a read error. This rearrangement joins TRBV18 to TRBJ1-3, with D possibly being TRBD1 (5 bases). The V gene's germline CDR1 is KGHSH and CDR2 LQKENI. The CDR3 covers 15 residues. The CDR3 bases are TGTGCCAGCTCCCCACAAGGGGTCTCTGGAAACACCATATATTTT. Its translation is CASSPQGVSGNTIYF.

V usage is TRBV19 and J usage is TRBJ1-6; D is uncertain. CDR3 length equals 14 residues. V lost 5 bases, J lost 3 bases, and 8 bases lay in between. CDR1 and CDR2 (germline): LNHDA, SQIVND (reference sequence). CDR3 loop: CASSLQSYNSPLHF. The CDR3 DNA follows: TGTGCCAGTAGTCTACAGAGCTATAATTCACCCCTCCACTTT.

DNA of the CDR3: TGTGCCATCAGTGCTAGGGGGTCGAACACCGGGGAGCTGTTTTTT. It specifies CAISARGSNTGELFF. The chain links TRBV10-3 to TRBJ2-2, with D maybe TRBD1 (6 bases). The germline gives CDR1 ENHRY, CDR2 SYGVKD. V was trimmed by 4 bases and J by 0 bases, leaving 9 bases between them. This CDR3 region has 15 residues.

J is TRBJ2-7 and V is TRBV27; TRBD2 agrees at 7 bases. There are 13 residues in the CDR3. The V and J ends lost 6 bases and 2 bases, in that order; junction bases with no gene match: 4. CDR1 and CDR2 from the germline V gene are MNHEY and SMNVEV (reference sequence). The chain's CDR3 is CASSGGMAYEQYF. In DNA, the CDR3 is TGTGCCAGCAGCGGGGGGATGGCCTACGAGCAGTACTTC.

This rearrangement joins TRBV5-4 to TRBJ2-3, with a weak D call TRBD1 (5 bases). CDR3 length equals 15 residues. Germline-derived CDR1 and CDR2 are SGHNT and YYREEE (reference sequence). V was pared by 2 bases and J by 3 bases, with 13 bases between. The CDR3 protein is CASSFQGAATDTQYF. CDR3 nucleotide sequence: TGTGCCAGCAGCTTCCAGGGTGCGGCGACAGATACGCAGTATTTT.

The chain recombines TRBV25-1 with TRBJ2-7; TRBD1 aligns across 10 bases. J lost 4 bases, V lost 10 bases, and 13 bases had no gene match. CDR1 and CDR2 from the germline V gene are MGHDK and SYGVNS. The CDR3 is 15 residues long. Written as DNA, the CDR3 is TGTGCCACCAGATCTCCGGGACAGGGGCAATACGAGCAGTACTTC. Its translation is CATRSPGQGQYEQYF.

The chain is built from TRBV3-1 (or the pseudogene TRBV3-2) and TRBJ2-7; D is unclear. Germline V gives CDR1 LGHDT, CDR2 YNNKEL (reference sequence). The CDR3 runs 14 residues. The ends were cut back, 1 base at V and 0 bases at J, with 7 bases in the middle. CDR3 sequence: CASSQVYTSYEQYF. CDR3 coding DNA: TGTGCCAGCAGCCAAGTCTATACCTCCTACGAGCAGTACTTC.

CDR3 DNA sequence: TGTGCCAGCAGCCCTACGACAGGGGTTCAGGCTGAGCAGTTCTTC. Its protein is CASSPTTGVQAEQFF. The chain recombines TRBV3-1 (or the pseudogene TRBV3-2) with TRBJ2-1, with 8 bases that match TRBD1. Germline values: CDR1 LGHDT, CDR2 YNNKEL (reference sequence). Germline trimming cut 4 bases from V and 9 bases from J; bases unmatched to any gene: 11. This CDR3 comprises 15 residues.

The V gene is TRBV2, the J gene TRBJ1-2, with TRBD1 as a possible D gene (5 bases). This CDR3 has 11 residues. Trimming left V 3 bases short and J 7 bases short, with 6 bases between. Germline values: CDR1 SNHLY, CDR2 FYNNEI. In nucleotides, the CDR3 is TGTGCCAGCAGTGACAGGGTTGGCTACACCTTC. It specifies CASSDRVGYTF.

This chain joins TRBV5-1 and TRBJ2-2; TRBD2 matches at 8 bases. The CDR3 consists of 16 residues. With 4 bases clipped from V and 4 bases from J, the junction kept 9 bases outside the gene matches. Germline V gives CDR1 SGHRS, CDR2 YFSETQ. The CDR3 sequence: CASSRSSGGITGELFF. CDR3 DNA sequence: TGCGCCAGCAGCAGATCAAGCGGGGGAATCACCGGGGAGCTGTTTTTT.

The rearrangement links TRBV18 to TRBJ2-2, with a tentative D call TRBD1 (6 bases). Looked up from germline, CDR1 is KGHSH and CDR2 is LQKENI. The CDR3 is 15 amino acids. With 6 bases removed from V and 3 bases from J, the gap between germline ends came to 14 bases. The CDR3 DNA follows: TGTGCCAGCTCTCCAGAAACAGGGTACACCGGGGAGCTGTTTTTT. Translation: CASSPETGYTGELFF.

DNA for the CDR3: TGTGCCAGTAGTATAGCCGTGACAGGGAAAAATGAGCAGTTCTTC. Protein sequence: CASSIAVTGKNEQFF. This chain uses TRBV19 with TRBJ2-1, with 7 bases aligning to TRBD1. Trimming at V came to 1 base and at J to 7 bases, leaving 7 bases not matched to a gene. The CDR3 totals 15 residues. Per germline, CDR1 LNHDA and CDR2 SQIVND (reference sequence).

The chain carries TRBV18 and TRBJ2-5, with 7 bases that match TRBD2. The V segment lost 3 bases and the J segment 6 bases; nucleotides outside the gene matches: 13. CDR1 and CDR2 (germline): KGHSH, LQKENI. The CDR3 totals 16 residues. DNA of the CDR3: TGTGCCAGCTCACCTCCTAACACGGGGGGACGAAAGACCCAGTACTTC. As protein: CASSPPNTGGRKTQYF.

This clone was found once. CDR3 nucleotide sequence: TGTGCCAGCAGCCAAGTTCAGGGGGCTTACGAGCAGTACTTC. Protein product: CASSQVQGAYEQYF. V gene TRBV3-1 (or the pseudogene TRBV3-2) combines with J gene TRBJ2-7; 8 bases match TRBD1. The CDR3 has 14 residues. V gave up 1 base and J gave up 4 bases; unmatched junction bases: 3. The V gene's germline CDR1 is LGHDT and CDR2 YNNKEL (reference sequence).

The chain joins TRBV19 to TRBJ1-2; possibly TRBD1 for D (5 bases). The length of the CDR3 is 14 residues. The V gene's germline CDR1 is LNHDA and CDR2 SQIVND (reference sequence). Trimming shortened V by 7 bases and J by 2 bases, and 14 bases separated the two germline ends. The CDR3 is CASTPVTENYGYTF. The CDR3 nucleotides read TGTGCCAGTACCCCAGTGACAGAAAACTATGGCTACACCTTC.

The J gene is TRBJ2-7, the V gene TRBV5-1, with D perhaps TRBD1 (6 bases). CDR3 length: 14 amino acids. The V end lost 0 bases, the J end lost 4 bases, and 11 bases lay between the germline ends. Per germline, CDR1 SGHRS and CDR2 YFSETQ. CDR3 sequence: CASSLARGEYEQYF. The DNA for the CDR3 is TGCGCCAGCAGCTTGGCCAGGGGAGAGTACGAGCAGTACTTC.

J is TRBJ1-2 and V is TRBV6-5, with TRBD1 as a possible D gene (6 bases). Trimming left V 8 bases short and J 4 bases short, with 20 bases between. Germline CDR1 MNHEY, CDR2 SVGAGI. The CDR3 consists of 15 residues. The CDR3: CASLYGGASPYGYTF. The CDR3 DNA sequence: TGTGCCAGCTTATACGGGGGGGCTTCACCCTATGGCTACACCTTC.

This chain uses TRBV18 with TRBJ1-1; 8 positions match TRBD1. Losses at the gene ends were 6 bases for V and 2 bases for J; bases not matched to a gene: 8. This CDR3 is built from 15 residues. Looked up from germline, CDR1 is KGHSH and CDR2 is LQKENI. The CDR3 reads CASSQGAGKNTEAFF. CDR3 nucleotide sequence: TGTGCCAGCTCTCAGGGGGCAGGGAAAAACACTGAAGCTTTCTTT. The full variable domain, in which reference TRBV18 and TRBJ1-1 provide the parts outside the CDR3, is NAGVMQNPRHLVRRRGQEARLRCSPMKGHSHVYWYRQLPEEGLKFMVYLQKENIIDESGMPKERFSAEFPKEGPSILRIQQVVRGDSAAYFCASSQGAGKNTEAFFGQGTRLTVV.

V gene TRBV29-1 combines with J gene TRBJ1-5; possibly TRBD1 for D (5 bases). Germline loops: CDR1 SQVTM, CDR2 ANQGSEA. Trimming removed 7 bases from V and 10 bases from J, with 23 bases in between. This CDR3 comprises 14 residues. The CDR3 DNA reads TGCAGCGCGACCGGGGGGACCGGGGAGGGACCCCAGCATTTT. Translation: CSATGGTGEGPQHF.

This clone was counted a few times. The genes are TRBV5-1 and TRBJ1-3, with unresolved D. V lost 0 bases, J lost 0 bases, and 10 bases lay in between. Germline V gene sequence: CDR1 SGHRS, CDR2 YFSETQ. CDR3 length: 16 residues. This CDR3 reads CASSLAFSSSGNTIYF. For the CDR3, the DNA is TGCGCCAGCAGCTTGGCCTTCTCGAGCTCTGGAAACACCATATATTTT.